This entry lists 19 T cell receptor beta chains sequenced from one sample in a study of control samples from healthy donors and cancer patients. This table comes from immunoSEQ multiplex PCR, and its TCRdb copy is limited to in-frame clones, with some not included. The profile shows fewer than 95,000 clones, 86% of them singletons. The source material was blood. The receptors shown here come from a woman aged 50 to 60 in good health.

The J gene is TRBJ1-6, the V gene TRBV15; D is undetermined. This CDR3 contains 15 residues. Trimming stripped 6 bases from V and 9 bases from J, with 18 bases between. Germline CDR1 reads LNHNV; CDR2 reads YYDKDF (reference sequence). The CDR3 loop is CATSTTGPYGSPLHF. Here the CDR3 DNA reads TGTGCCACCAGTACCACCGGGCCCTATGGTTCACCCCTCCACTTT.

The chain has TRBV6-2 or TRBV6-3 and TRBJ1-5, with unresolved D. This CDR3 contains 13 residues. Trimming took 0 bases from V and 6 from J, leaving 6 bases between them. CDR1 is MNHEY and CDR2 is SVGEGT in the germline V gene. The CDR3 here is CASSYSSGQPQHF. CDR3 in DNA: TGTGCCAGCAGTTACTCTTCTGGTCAGCCCCAGCATTTT.

The chain combines TRBV4-1 with TRBJ2-5, with 7 bases matching TRBD2. Germline V gives CDR1 MGHRA, CDR2 YSYEKL. Trimming removed 6 bases from V and 5 bases from J; junction bases left unmatched: 21. This CDR3 comprises 18 residues. The chain's CDR3 is CASSPSNREGPEAETQYF. The CDR3 DNA follows: TGCGCCAGCAGTCCAAGTAATAGGGAGGGGCCCGAGGCCGAGACCCAGTACTTC.

The chain couples TRBV19 to TRBJ2-1; 8 nucleotides align to TRBD2. This CDR3 spans 16 amino acids. Germline-derived CDR1 and CDR2 are LNHDA and SQIVND (reference sequence). The junction had 15 bases not matched to a gene; V was cut back by 6 bases and J by 8 bases. CDR3 loop: CASSTFRLTGGDEQFF. DNA for the CDR3: TGTGCCAGTAGCACCTTTAGACTAACGGGAGGGGATGAGCAGTTCTTC.

The chain combines TRBV19 with TRBJ2-7, with TRBD2 identical over 7 bases. J lost 0 bases, V lost 4 bases, and 6 bases had no gene match. The CDR3 contains 15 residues. In germline, CDR1 is LNHDA, CDR2 SQIVND (reference sequence). The CDR3 nucleotides are TGTGCCAGTAGTACGAGCGGGGTCAGCTCCTACGAGCAGTACTTC. This encodes CASSTSGVSSYEQYF. Based on the CDR3 plus reference TRBV19 and TRBJ2-7, the full variable domain is DGGITQSPKYLFRKEGQNVTLSCEQNLNHDAMYWYRQDPGQGLRLIYYSQIVNDFQKGDIAEGYSVSREKKESFPLTVTSAQKNPTAFYLCASSTSGVSSYEQYFGPGTRLTVT.

J is TRBJ2-5 and V is TRBV11-2; the D gene is possibly TRBD2 (6 bases). Trimming removed 7 bases at V and 2 bases at J, with 14 bases between. CDR1 is SGHAT, CDR2 FQNNGV, per germline. This CDR3 is built from 14 residues. The CDR3 spells CASTYRGTQETQYF. CDR3 bases: TGTGCCAGCACTTATCGGGGGACTCAAGAGACCCAGTACTTC.

The DNA for the CDR3 is TGTGCCATCAGTGAGGGGGGGGACTCCACAGATACGCAGTATTTT. Amino acids: CAISEGGDSTDTQYF. The V and J genes are TRBV10-3 and TRBJ2-3; 7 bases map to TRBD2. J was trimmed by 2 bases and V by 2 bases; bases with no gene match: 4. CDR3 length: 15 amino acids. Germline assignment: CDR1 ENHRY and CDR2 SYGVKD.

The V and J genes are TRBV28 and TRBJ1-6, with unresolved D. Trimming removed 7 bases from V and 2 bases from J, with 6 bases in between. This CDR3 spans 13 amino acids. CDR1 and CDR2 from the germline V gene are MDHEN and SYDVKM. Here the CDR3 reads CASKRPYNSPLHF. In nucleotides, the CDR3 is TGTGCCAGCAAGCGGCCCTATAATTCACCCCTCCACTTT.

V and J are TRBV19 and TRBJ2-1, with D maybe TRBD2 (6 bases). CDR3 length: 15 amino acids. Germline V lookup: CDR1 LNHDA, CDR2 SQIVND (reference sequence). V gave up 6 bases and J gave up 0 bases, with 12 bases separating them. CDR3 sequence reads: CASRASASSYNEQFF. CDR3 in DNA: TGTGCCAGTAGGGCTAGCGCGAGCTCCTACAATGAGCAGTTCTTC.

A single count supports this clone. The chain joins TRBV27 to TRBJ1-1; no definite D call. V lost 5 bases and J lost 5, with 12 bases in between. This CDR3 has 13 amino acids. Germline V gene sequence: CDR1 MNHEY, CDR2 SMNVEV (reference sequence). The CDR3: CASSPSSGTEAFF. The CDR3 nucleotides are TGTGCCAGCAGTCCCTCATCGGGGACTGAAGCTTTCTTT.

The CDR3 region is CASSDGPGLAGTDTQYF. The CDR3 DNA reads as TGTGCCAGCAGCGACGGGCCGGGACTAGCGGGCACAGATACGCAGTATTTT. The V call is TRBV7-9, the J call TRBJ2-3; 11 bases are a match to TRBD2. CDR3 length: 17 amino acids. With 5 bases clipped from V and 1 base from J, the junction kept 8 bases outside the gene matches. Germline V lookup: CDR1 SEHNR, CDR2 FQNEAQ (reference sequence).

The chain joins TRBV6-5 to TRBJ1-2; D not resolved. This CDR3 is 14 amino acids long. Germline CDR1 and CDR2: MNHEY and SVGAGI. Deletions cut 5 bases from V and 4 bases from J, with 14 bases between. CDR3 coding DNA: TGTGCCAGCAGTCCCCGGGATTCTCGCTATGGCTACACCTTC. Translating it yields CASSPRDSRYGYTF.

The chain joins TRBV15 to TRBJ1-5; D perhaps matches TRBD1 (6 bases). Trimming took 1 base from V and 5 from J, leaving 12 bases between them. The CDR3 consists of 15 residues. Per the germline V gene, CDR1 is LNHNV and CDR2 is YYDKDF (reference sequence). CDR3 protein: CATSRGGGRDQPQHF. The CDR3 DNA is TGTGCCACCAGCAGAGGGGGGGGCCGGGATCAGCCCCAGCATTTT.

The genes are TRBV6-1 and TRBJ1-2; D remains unclear. CDR1 and CDR2 from the germline V gene are MNHNS and SASEGT. The CDR3 runs to 15 residues. Between the trimmed V and J ends, which lost 0 bases and 9 bases, there was a span of 17 bases. The CDR3, as DNA: TGTGCCAGCAGTGAAGCCCCGGGCGGGATGTGGAGCTACACCTTC. The encoded protein is CASSEAPGGMWSYTF.

The genes are TRBV7-9 and TRBJ1-1; D is unresolved. Germline values: CDR1 SEHNR, CDR2 FQNEAQ (reference sequence). V gave up 4 bases and J gave up 1 base, with 7 bases separating them. The CDR3 spans 13 residues. This chain's CDR3 is CASSWGKNTEAFF. In DNA form, the CDR3 reads TGTGCCAGCAGCTGGGGTAAGAACACTGAAGCTTTCTTT.

The chain carries TRBV7-2 and TRBJ2-3, with 9 nucleotides matching TRBD2. The J segment lost 2 bases and the V segment lost 6 bases, leaving 9 bases of the junction unmatched. CDR3 length equals 16 residues. Germline CDR1 reads SGHTA; CDR2 reads FQGNSA. The CDR3 DNA reads as TGTGCCAGCAGACGAACTAGCGGGTATAACACAGATACGCAGTATTTT. It yields the protein CASRRTSGYNTDTQYF.

This clone was seen more than once but under ten times. The chain uses TRBV11-2 and TRBJ2-5; 8 nucleotides align to TRBD2. V lost 5 bases to trimming and J lost 5 bases; unmatched junction nucleotides: 10. Germline V gene sequence: CDR1 SGHAT, CDR2 FQNNGV. CDR3 length: 15 amino acids. This chain's CDR3 is CASSPGGVPWETQYF. The CDR3 coding sequence is TGTGCCAGCAGCCCGGGGGGGGTGCCTTGGGAGACCCAGTACTTC.

The gene calls are TRBV15 and TRBJ1-3; D may be TRBD1 (5 bases). CDR3 length equals 16 residues. Germline V gene data show CDR1 as LNHNV and CDR2 as YYDKDF (reference sequence). The germline V and J ends were trimmed by 0 bases and 2 bases, with 11 bases remaining between them. Here the CDR3 DNA reads TGTGCCACCAGCAGAGAAGAGGGGACGACTGGAAACACCATATATTTT. The encoded protein is CATSREEGTTGNTIYF.

The chain's CDR3 is CASSQVGGGRGERYEQYF. CDR3 DNA: TGTGCCAGCAGCCAAGTAGGAGGGGGCAGGGGCGAACGCTACGAGCAGTACTTC. This rearrangement joins TRBV4-2 to TRBJ2-7, with D maybe TRBD1 (7 bases). Germline CDR1 is LGHNA and CDR2 is YNFKEQ. The CDR3 extends over 18 amino acids. The V and J ends lost 1 base and 3 bases respectively, with 22 bases between them.